This entry features one TCR beta chain sequence. Antigen specificity is unknown. V was shortened by 0 bases and J by 4 bases, with 13 bases between the two germline ends. The CDR3 is 16 amino acids. Germline CDR1 reads LGHNA; CDR2 reads YNFKEQ. This specimen comes from a study of CD8 T cells in Susac syndrome. General study findings and limits: The CD4+ T cell repertoires from Susac syndrome exhibited no clonal expansion.

With random hexamers, roughly 0.45 to 1 ug RNA was reverse transcribed. The CDR3 of TCR beta was amplified by immunoSEQ multiplex PCR across 54 Vbeta and 13 Jbeta. TCRdb ran MiXCR on the immunoSEQ multiplex PCR reads and lists one entry per CDR3 protein. This table has about 240,000 distinct CDR3 sequences, 95% to 97% appearing once. The patients with Susac syndrome satisfied recently defined diagnostic criteria for either definite or probable disease. Purification of the CD8+ and CD4+ T cells relied on negative isolation, and TEMRA cells underwent FACS enrichment. J is TRBJ2-1 and V is TRBV4-2; unclear D gene. The origin of this receptor is a human donor with Susac syndrome. The sequenced sample consisted of CD4+ T cells from PBMCs. For the CDR3, the DNA is TGTGCCAGCAGCCAAGAAGGGCACAGCAGGTACAATGAGCAGTTCTTC. Encoded protein: CASSQEGHSRYNEQFF.